These 21 T cell receptor beta chains came from one sample sequenced in a study of cytomegalovirus exposure and HLA in healthy donors. PCR employed 60 Vbeta and 13 Jbeta primers. Clones were read by immunoSEQ multiplex PCR, and TCRdb kept only the in-frame ones, dropping some. Of 170,000 or so clones listed, around four fifths were seen once; the top ten hold about 1.4%. Sequencing used PBMCs. These receptors were obtained from a woman between 25 and 40 years old in good health and CMV-seronegative.

V gene TRBV7-9 combines with J gene TRBJ1-1, with D hard to call. Trimming cost V 1 base and J 9 bases, with 6 bases left between them. Looked up from germline, CDR1 is SEHNR and CDR2 is FQNEAQ (reference sequence). CDR3 length equals 11 residues. The CDR3 spells CASSLGEQAFF. DNA for the CDR3: TGTGCCAGCAGCTTAGGGGAGCAAGCTTTCTTT.

V and J are TRBV18 and TRBJ2-6, with 8 bases that match TRBD1. Trimming at V came to 8 bases and at J to 0 bases, leaving 9 bases not matched to a gene. This CDR3 contains 17 residues. CDR1 is KGHSH and CDR2 is LQKENI in the germline V gene. The CDR3 loop is CASPSTGVLSGANVLTF. The CDR3 DNA sequence: TGTGCCAGCCCTTCGACAGGGGTACTCTCTGGGGCCAACGTCCTGACTTTC.

The rearrangement joins TRBV30 to TRBJ2-5, with 13 bases aligning to TRBD2. The CDR3 covers 18 residues. After removal of 0 bases from V and 0 bases from J, the junction contained 7 bases not matched to a gene. CDR1 and CDR2 (germline): GTSNPN, SVGIG (reference sequence). CDR3 amino acids: CAWSVGGLAGRNQETQYF. In DNA form, the CDR3 reads TGTGCCTGGAGTGTAGGGGGACTAGCGGGGCGGAACCAAGAGACCCAGTACTTC.

With regard to this clone: The junction shows a germline mismatch at one end, possibly a read error. V and J are TRBV28 and TRBJ2-1; D call uncertain. This CDR3 contains 13 residues. Per germline, CDR1 MDHEN and CDR2 SYDVKM. The CDR3 nucleotides read TGTGCCAGCAGTTTTAGGCCCAACAATGAGCGGTTCTTC. Its translation: CASSFRPNNERFF.

This clone was found once. V gene TRBV6-1 combines with J gene TRBJ2-1, with 8 bases lining up with TRBD1. The CDR3 has 14 amino acids. V shed 5 bases, J shed 12 bases, and the junction held 12 bases outside the gene matches. Germline V gene lookup returns CDR1 MNHNS and CDR2 SASEGT. The CDR3 DNA reads TGTGCCAGCAGTTCCGGGACAGGATATGAGAGGCAGTTCTTC. This gives the protein CASSSGTGYERQFF.

V and J are TRBV29-1 and TRBJ1-2, with a possible D match to TRBD1 (6 bases). Germline V gene lookup returns CDR1 SQVTM and CDR2 ANQGSEA. V shed 4 bases and J shed 10 bases, with 13 bases lying between them. CDR3 length: 11 amino acids. The CDR3 coding sequence is TGCAGCGTTGGGGATGGGGGCGACTACACCTTC. Protein product: CSVGDGGDYTF.

The chain carries TRBV4-1 and TRBJ2-2; 8 positions agree with TRBD2. Germline V gives CDR1 MGHRA, CDR2 YSYEKL. The CDR3 loop spans 20 amino acids. The trim removed 3 bases at V and 3 bases at J, leaving 18 bases unmatched. In DNA form, the CDR3 reads TGCGCCAGCAGCCACCCAAGGGAGAGCGGGGGCCCGACCTACACCGGGGAGCTGTTTTTT. It yields the protein CASSHPRESGGPTYTGELFF.

This chain connects TRBV7-7 to TRBJ2-5; 14 positions match TRBD2. The CDR3 totals 16 residues. V gave up 5 bases and J gave up 2 bases; unmatched junction bases: 4. Germline V CDR1 and CDR2: SSHAT, FNYEAQ (reference sequence). CDR3 DNA: TGTGCCAGCAGCGCACGGACTAGCGGGGGGCAAGAGACCCAGTACTTC. Its protein product is CASSARTSGGQETQYF.

This clone has more than one count but fewer than ten. The gene calls are TRBV9 and TRBJ2-3; 9 positions match TRBD1. The V gene end was trimmed by 3 bases and the J gene end by 5 bases; junction bases not matched to a gene: 10. From germline, CDR1 is SGDLS and CDR2 YYNGEE. This CDR3 spans 16 amino acids. CDR3 region: CASSASGTGFRDTQYF. DNA of the CDR3: TGTGCCAGCAGCGCTTCCGGGACAGGGTTTAGAGATACGCAGTATTTT.

This chain uses TRBV18 with TRBJ1-3; D gene ambiguous. Trimming removed 3 bases from V and 0 bases from J, with 12 bases in between. The CDR3 length is 16 residues. CDR1 is KGHSH and CDR2 is LQKENI in the germline V gene. Written as DNA, the CDR3 is TGTGCCAGCTCACCTCTCGACGGGAGCTCTGGAAACACCATATATTTT. This translates into CASSPLDGSSGNTIYF.

J is TRBJ2-5 and V is TRBV7-9, with TRBD2 matching over 11 bases. CDR3 length equals 16 residues. Germline V lookup: CDR1 SEHNR, CDR2 FQNEAQ (reference sequence). V was clipped by 7 bases and J by 3 bases; unmatched bases: 10. Here the CDR3 reads CASTRGASGGKETQYF. The CDR3 coding sequence is TGTGCCAGCACCCGGGGGGCTAGCGGGGGGAAAGAGACCCAGTACTTC.

This clone was seen only once. The chain is built from TRBV5-4 and TRBJ1-2; perhaps TRBD1 as D (5 bases). V shed 4 bases and J shed 3 bases, with 13 bases lying between them. The CDR3 loop spans 14 amino acids. Germline lookup yields CDR1 SGHNT and CDR2 YYREEE (reference sequence). As DNA, the CDR3 is TGTGCCAGCAGCCTGGCCAAGGGGTACTATGGCTACACCTTC. As protein: CASSLAKGYYGYTF.

The CDR3 loop is CASLRGGNQPQHF. The CDR3 DNA reads as TGTGCCAGCTTAAGGGGGGGGAATCAGCCCCAGCATTTT. This chain links TRBV6-1 with TRBJ1-5; possible D gene TRBD1, 6 bases. The V and J ends lost 8 bases and 4 bases respectively, with 12 bases between them. Looked up from germline, CDR1 is MNHNS and CDR2 is SASEGT. This CDR3 has 13 amino acids.

The chain recombines TRBV5-1 with TRBJ2-5; 12 bases match TRBD2. This CDR3 has 16 amino acids. J was trimmed by 4 bases and V by 4 bases; bases with no gene match: 8. From germline, CDR1 is SGHRS and CDR2 YFSETQ. CDR3 loop: CASSTGTSGLGETQYF. CDR3 nucleotide sequence: TGCGCCAGCAGCACCGGGACTAGCGGGTTGGGAGAGACCCAGTACTTC.

V usage is TRBV30 and J usage is TRBJ1-2, with D tentatively TRBD1 (6 bases). V lost 2 bases and J lost 8, with 9 bases in between. This CDR3 is 11 amino acids long. Germline V gene sequence: CDR1 GTSNPN, CDR2 SVGIG (reference sequence). CDR3 sequence (DNA): TGTGCCTGGAGTTCAGGGGTCGGCTACACCTTC. It is translated as CAWSSGVGYTF.

This chain links TRBV4-2 with TRBJ2-3, with 8 bases identical to TRBD1. This CDR3 contains 16 residues. J was trimmed by 3 bases and V by 0 bases; bases with no gene match: 5. Per germline, CDR1 LGHNA and CDR2 YNFKEQ. CDR3 in DNA: TGTGCCAGCAGCCAAGAACCGGGACAGGTAACAGATACGCAGTATTTT. Translation gives CASSQEPGQVTDTQYF.

The chain has TRBV4-2 and TRBJ2-7; D possibly corresponds to TRBD2 (6 bases). Germline V gives CDR1 LGHNA, CDR2 YNFKEQ. The CDR3 sequence is 14 residues long. With 6 bases removed from V and 1 base from J, the gap between germline ends came to 13 bases. The CDR3 loop reads CASSPGTESYEQYF. DNA of the CDR3: TGTGCCAGCAGTCCCGGGACTGAATCCTACGAGCAGTACTTC.

The rearrangement joins TRBV28 to TRBJ2-4, with D maybe TRBD1 (6 bases). V dropped 5 bases and J dropped 1 base, with 18 bases sitting between them. This CDR3 contains 17 residues. Germline assignment: CDR1 MDHEN and CDR2 SYDVKM. The CDR3 DNA is TGTGCCAGCAGTCCCCCATTTGGGGGCCGCGCCAAAAACATTCAGTACTTC. This sequence encodes CASSPPFGGRAKNIQYF.

The J gene is TRBJ2-5, the V gene TRBV7-9; TRBD2 aligns across 8 bases. The CDR3 is made up of 14 amino acids. Germline V CDR1 and CDR2: SEHNR, FQNEAQ (reference sequence). V dropped 5 bases and J dropped 2; count of bases not matched to a gene: 4. The CDR3 sequence: CASSVSGGQETQYF. The CDR3 nucleotides read TGTGCCAGCAGCGTAAGCGGGGGACAAGAGACCCAGTACTTC.

The genes are TRBV6-5 and TRBJ2-7; D not resolved. Trimming took 5 bases from V and 0 from J, leaving 11 bases between them. This CDR3 comprises 14 residues. The V gene's germline CDR1 is MNHEY and CDR2 SVGAGI. The CDR3, as DNA: TGTGCCAGCAGTGAGGCGCAGAGCTCCTACGAGCAGTACTTC. Its translation is CASSEAQSSYEQYF.

The rearrangement joins TRBV7-8 to TRBJ2-5; 10 bases align to TRBD1. Germline CDR1 and CDR2: SGHVS and FQNEAQ. After removal of 1 base from V and 2 bases from J, the junction contained 1 base not matched to a gene. The CDR3 sequence is 15 residues long. CDR3 loop: CASSLGDRGQETQYF. The CDR3 region has the DNA TGTGCCAGCAGCTTAGGGGACAGGGGTCAAGAGACCCAGTACTTC. Supplemented by reference TRBV7-8 and TRBJ2-5, the full variable domain reads GAGVSQSPRYKVAKRGQDVALRCDPISGHVSLFWYQQALGQGPEFLTYFQNEAQLDKSGLPSDRFFAERPEGSVSTLKIQRTQQEDSAVYLCASSLGDRGQETQYFGPGTRLLVL.